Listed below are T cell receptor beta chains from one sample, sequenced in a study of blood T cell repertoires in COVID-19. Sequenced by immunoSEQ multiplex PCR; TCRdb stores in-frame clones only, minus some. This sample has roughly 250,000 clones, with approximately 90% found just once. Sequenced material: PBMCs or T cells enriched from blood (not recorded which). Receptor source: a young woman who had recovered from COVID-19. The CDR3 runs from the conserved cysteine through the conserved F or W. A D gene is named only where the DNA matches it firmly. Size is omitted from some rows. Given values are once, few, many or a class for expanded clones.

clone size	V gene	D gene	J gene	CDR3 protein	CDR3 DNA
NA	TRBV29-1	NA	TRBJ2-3	CSVEGLPGGTDTQYF	TGCAGCGTTGAGGGGCTACCGGGGGGCACAGATACGCAGTATTTT
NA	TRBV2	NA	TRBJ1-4	CATTGWSNEKLFF	TGTGCCACAACAGGGTGGTCTAATGAAAAACTGTTTTTT
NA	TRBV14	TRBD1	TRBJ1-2	CASSLFPGGRGYTF	TGTGCCAGCAGCCTCTTCCCAGGGGGCCGAGGCTACACCTTC
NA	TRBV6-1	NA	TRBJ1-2	CASSEAVRNYGYTF	TGTGCCAGCAGTGAAGCTGTCAGAAACTATGGCTACACCTTC
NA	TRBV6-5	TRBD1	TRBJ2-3	CASKKPGQSTDTQYF	TGTGCCAGCAAGAAACCGGGACAGAGCACAGATACGCAGTATTTT
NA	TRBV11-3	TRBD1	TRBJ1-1	CASSRGQAAFF	TGTGCCAGCAGCAGAGGACAGGCGGCTTTCTTT
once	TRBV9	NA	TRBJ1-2	CASSVGRGYTF	TGTGCCAGCAGCGTAGGCAGGGGCTACACCTTC
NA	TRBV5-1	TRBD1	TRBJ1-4	CASSSRQGDNEKLFF	TGCGCCAGCAGCAGCCGACAGGGAGATAATGAAAAACTGTTTTTT
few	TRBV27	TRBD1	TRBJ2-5	CASRIGQGRFETQYF	TGTGCCAGCAGGATCGGACAGGGGAGGTTCGAGACCCAGTACTTC
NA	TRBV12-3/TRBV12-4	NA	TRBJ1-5	CASSLAAGQPQHF	TGTGCCAGCAGTTTGGCGGCGGGACAGCCCCAGCATTTT
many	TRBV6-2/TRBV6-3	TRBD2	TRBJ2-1	CASSTGTSGIDEQFF	TGTGCCAGCAGTACCGGGACTAGCGGGATAGATGAGCAGTTCTTC
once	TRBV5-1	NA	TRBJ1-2	CASSLTGQGSGTF	TGCGCCAGCAGCTTGACAGGGCAGGGTTCCGGCACCTTC
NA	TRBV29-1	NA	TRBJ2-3	CSVLAPSPDTQYF	TGCAGCGTTTTAGCTCCGAGCCCAGATACGCAGTATTTT
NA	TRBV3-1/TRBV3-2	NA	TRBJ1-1	CASSQQGSGNTEAFF	TGTGCCAGCAGCCAACAGGGTTCGGGGAACACTGAAGCTTTCTTT
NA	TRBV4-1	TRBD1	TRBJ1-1	CASSHGDRDDTEAFF	TGCGCCAGCAGCCATGGGGACAGGGACGACACTGAAGCTTTCTTT
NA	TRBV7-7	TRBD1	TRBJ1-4	CASSPRTGEKLFF	TGTGCTAGCAGCCCGCGGACAGGTGAAAAACTGTTTTTT
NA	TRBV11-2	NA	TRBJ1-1	CASSSGWNTEAFF	TGTGCCAGCAGCTCAGGATGGAACACTGAAGCTTTCTTT
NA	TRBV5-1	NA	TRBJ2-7	CASSLEALGSYEQYF	TGCGCCAGCAGCTTGGAAGCGCTCGGCTCCTACGAGCAGTACTTC
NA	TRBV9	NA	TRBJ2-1	CASSVGGTSYNEQFF	TGTGCCAGCAGCGTCGGGGGTACTTCCTACAATGAGCAGTTCTTC
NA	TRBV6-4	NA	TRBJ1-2	CASKQGEVGGYTF	TGTGCCAGCAAGCAAGGTGAGGTCGGCGGCTACACCTTC
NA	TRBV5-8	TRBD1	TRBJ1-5	CAMQGDLSNQPQHF	TGTGCCATGCAGGGGGACCTTAGCAATCAGCCCCAGCATTTT
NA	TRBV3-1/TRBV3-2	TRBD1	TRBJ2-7	CASSHPQGEVSEQYF	TGTGCCAGCAGCCACCCACAGGGGGAGGTCTCCGAGCAGTACTTC
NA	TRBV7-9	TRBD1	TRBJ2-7	CASSRFTGDEQYF	TGTGCCAGCAGCCGTTTTACAGGGGACGAGCAGTACTTC
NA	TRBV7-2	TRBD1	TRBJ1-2	CASSLTGGNYGYTF	TGTGCCAGCAGCTTGACAGGGGGCAACTATGGCTACACCTTC
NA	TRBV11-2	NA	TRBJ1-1	CASSFWIGQTNTEAFF	TGTGCCAGCAGCTTTTGGATCGGACAGACGAACACTGAAGCTTTCTTT
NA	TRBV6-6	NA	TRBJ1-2	CASLVTGTYYGYTF	TGTGCCAGCCTGGTCACGGGGACATACTATGGCTACACCTTC
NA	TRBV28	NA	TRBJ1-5	CASSLRPGDKHF	TGTGCCAGCAGTTTACGGCCAGGTGACAAACATTTT
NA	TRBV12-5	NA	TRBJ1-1	CASAKSEGRTEAFF	TGTGCTAGTGCCAAGAGCGAGGGTCGGACTGAAGCTTTCTTT
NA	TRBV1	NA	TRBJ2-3	CTSSQDISPSRGDTDTQYF	TGCACCAGCAGCCAAGATATCTCCCCCAGCCGCGGGGACACAGATACGCAGTATTTT
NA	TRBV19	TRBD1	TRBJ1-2	CASSVTGGGYTF	TGTGCCAGTAGTGTAACAGGGGGTGGCTACACCTTC
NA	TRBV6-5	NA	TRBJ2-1	CASSLTPQHEQFF	TGTGCCAGTAGCCTAACGCCCCAGCATGAGCAGTTCTTC
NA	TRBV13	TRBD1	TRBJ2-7	CASSLIEDRSYEQYF	TGTGCCAGCAGCTTAATCGAGGACAGGAGCTACGAGCAGTACTTC
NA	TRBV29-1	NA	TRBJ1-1	CSGSDRTNTEAFF	TGCAGCGGATCCGACAGGACGAACACTGAAGCTTTCTTT
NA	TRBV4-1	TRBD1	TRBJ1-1	CASGQGTIEAFF	TGCGCCAGCGGACAGGGGACGATTGAAGCTTTCTTT
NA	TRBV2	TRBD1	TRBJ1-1	CASRGSNRGMNTEAFF	TGTGCCAGCAGAGGAAGTAACAGGGGTATGAACACTGAAGCTTTCTTT
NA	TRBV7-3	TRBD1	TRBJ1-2	CASSLAPGQGASYGYTF	TGTGCCAGCAGCTTAGCCCCGGGACAGGGGGCCTCCTATGGCTACACCTTC
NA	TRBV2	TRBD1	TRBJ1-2	CASREGQTSYGYTF	TGTGCCAGCAGAGAGGGACAGACCTCCTATGGCTACACCTTC
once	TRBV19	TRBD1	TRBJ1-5	CASGTGGGSNQPQHF	TGTGCCAGTGGGACAGGGGGAGGGAGCAATCAGCCCCAGCATTTT
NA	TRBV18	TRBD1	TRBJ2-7	CASSPPQGAPQQYF	TGTGCCAGCTCACCACCCCAGGGGGCGCCCCAGCAGTACTTC
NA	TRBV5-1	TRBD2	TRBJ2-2	CASSLAGSPNTGELFF	TGCGCCAGCAGCCTAGCGGGAAGCCCGAACACCGGGGAGCTGTTTTTT
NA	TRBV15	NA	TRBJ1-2	CATSRDQGISYGYTF	TGTGCCACCAGCAGAGATCAGGGTATCAGCTATGGCTACACCTTC
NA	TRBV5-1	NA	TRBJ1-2	CASSSDVQGWGYTF	TGCGCCAGCAGCTCCGACGTACAGGGTTGGGGCTACACCTTC
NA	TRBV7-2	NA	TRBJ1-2	CASSTPGVGYTF	TGTGCCAGCAGCACCCCAGGGGTTGGCTACACCTTC
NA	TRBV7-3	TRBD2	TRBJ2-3	CASSLNSGRASDTQYF	TGTGCCAGCAGCTTAAATAGCGGGAGGGCCTCGGATACGCAGTATTTT
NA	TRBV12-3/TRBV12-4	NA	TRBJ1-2	CASSLHSTDGYTF	TGTGCCAGCAGTTTGCACTCCACTGATGGCTACACCTTC
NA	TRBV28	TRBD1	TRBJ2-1	CASSLGQGAGGGEQFF	TGTGCCAGCAGCCTCGGACAGGGGGCTGGTGGGGGTGAGCAGTTCTTC
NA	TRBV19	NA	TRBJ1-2	CASLKTGGSGYGYTF	TGTGCCAGTCTTAAAACGGGGGGCTCAGGCTATGGCTACACCTTC
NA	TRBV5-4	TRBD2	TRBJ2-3	CASSSSGGSMTDTQYF	TGTGCCAGCAGCTCTAGCGGGGGGTCGATGACAGATACGCAGTATTTT
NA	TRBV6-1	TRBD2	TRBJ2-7	CASSGRTSQSSYEQYF	TGTGCCAGCAGTGGGAGGACTAGCCAATCCTCCTACGAGCAGTACTTC
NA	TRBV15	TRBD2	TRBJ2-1	CATSRQTSGIYNEQFF	TGTGCCACCAGCAGACAAACTAGCGGGATCTACAATGAGCAGTTCTTC
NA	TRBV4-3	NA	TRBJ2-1	CASSQVFGQSFHNEQFF	TGCGCCAGCAGCCAAGTTTTTGGGCAGTCGTTCCACAATGAGCAGTTCTTC
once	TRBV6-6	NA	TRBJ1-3	CASSRRDTIYF	TGTGCCAGCAGTCGACGGGACACCATATATTTT
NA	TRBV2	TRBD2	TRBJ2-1	CASSIAGGPINNEQFF	TGTGCCAGCAGCATAGCGGGAGGGCCTATCAACAATGAGCAGTTCTTC
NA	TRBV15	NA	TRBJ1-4	CATSRDSGPKKKLFF	TGTGCCACCAGCAGAGATTCAGGCCCGAAAAAAAAACTGTTTTTT
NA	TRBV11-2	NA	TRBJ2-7	CASSLVSSYEQYF	TGTGCCAGCAGCTTAGTCTCCTCCTACGAGCAGTACTTC
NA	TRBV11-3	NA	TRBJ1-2	CASSLVRTTQSYTF	TGTGCCAGCAGCTTAGTTCGGACAACTCAGAGCTACACCTTC